This T cell receptor (beta chain) appears in the sequencing data of a study of cytomegalovirus exposure and HLA in healthy donors. Across the study: Assignment to the Caucasian-associated ancestry cluster applied to approximately 80% of the approximately 360 genotyped donors. Study-level findings and limits: TCR beta sequences reportedly predicted most subjects' HLA-A and HLA-B alleles accurately. The study designated 150 or so TCR beta chains cytomegalovirus-associated. Cytomegalovirus status, reportedly, was diagnosed with high specificity and sensitivity by the classifier.

Vbeta (60) and Jbeta (13) primers were used in the PCR. Profiling relied on immunoSEQ multiplex PCR, and the TCRdb table lists in-frame clones only, not all of them. The table has 150,000 to 200,000 clones, 9.5% to 15% seen once. In its sample, this clone was seen a few times. The antigen is undetermined. The source material was PBMCs. The TCR originated in a middle-aged man in good health and CMV-seropositive.

Here the CDR3 DNA reads TGCGCCAGCAGCTCCCCAGGCGCCAGGGGGAACCCCTACGAGCAGTACTTC. Amino acid sequence: CASSSPGARGNPYEQYF. The rearrangement links TRBV5-1 to TRBJ2-7, with TRBD1 matching over 7 bases. Per the germline V gene, CDR1 is SGHRS and CDR2 is YFSETQ. Germline trimming cut 3 bases from V and 2 bases from J; bases unmatched to any gene: 14. The CDR3 runs 17 residues.